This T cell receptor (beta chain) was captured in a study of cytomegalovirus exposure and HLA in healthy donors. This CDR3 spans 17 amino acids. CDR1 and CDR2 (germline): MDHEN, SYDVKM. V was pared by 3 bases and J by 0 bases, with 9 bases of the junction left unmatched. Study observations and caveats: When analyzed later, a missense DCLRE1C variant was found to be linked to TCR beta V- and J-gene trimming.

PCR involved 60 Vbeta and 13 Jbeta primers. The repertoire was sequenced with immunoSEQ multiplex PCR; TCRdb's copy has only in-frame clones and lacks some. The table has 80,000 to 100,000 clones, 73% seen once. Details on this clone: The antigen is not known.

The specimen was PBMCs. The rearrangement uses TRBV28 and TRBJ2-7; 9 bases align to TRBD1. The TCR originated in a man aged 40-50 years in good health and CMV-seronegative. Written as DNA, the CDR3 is TGTGCCAGCAGTTTCTATCCGGGACAGGGAACCTCCTACGAGCAGTACTTC. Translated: CASSFYPGQGTSYEQYF.